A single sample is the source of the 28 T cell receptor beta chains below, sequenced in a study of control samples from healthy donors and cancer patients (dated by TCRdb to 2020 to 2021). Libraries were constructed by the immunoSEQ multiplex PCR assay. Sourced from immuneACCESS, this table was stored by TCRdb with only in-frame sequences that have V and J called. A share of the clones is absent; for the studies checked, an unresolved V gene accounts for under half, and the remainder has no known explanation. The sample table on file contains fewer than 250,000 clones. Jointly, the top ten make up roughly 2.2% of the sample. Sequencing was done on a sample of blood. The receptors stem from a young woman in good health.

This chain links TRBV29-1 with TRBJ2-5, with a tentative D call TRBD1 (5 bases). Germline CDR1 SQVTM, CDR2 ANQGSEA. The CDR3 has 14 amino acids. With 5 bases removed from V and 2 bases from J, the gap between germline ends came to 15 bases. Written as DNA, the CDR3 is TGCAGCGTTCCTTTGGGCCAGGGACAAGAGACCCAGTACTTC. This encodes CSVPLGQGQETQYF.

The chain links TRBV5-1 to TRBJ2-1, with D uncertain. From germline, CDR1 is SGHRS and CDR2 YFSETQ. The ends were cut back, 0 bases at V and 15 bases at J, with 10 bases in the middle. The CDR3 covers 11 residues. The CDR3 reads CASSLGVYRFF. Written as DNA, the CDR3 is TGCGCCAGCAGCTTGGGGGTGTACAGGTTCTTC.

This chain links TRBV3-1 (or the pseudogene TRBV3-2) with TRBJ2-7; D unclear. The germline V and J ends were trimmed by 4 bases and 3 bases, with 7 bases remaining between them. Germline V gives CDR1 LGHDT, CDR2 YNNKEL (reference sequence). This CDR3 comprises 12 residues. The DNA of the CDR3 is TGTGCCAGCAGCCGCGAACTCTACGAGCAGTACTTC. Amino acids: CASSRELYEQYF.

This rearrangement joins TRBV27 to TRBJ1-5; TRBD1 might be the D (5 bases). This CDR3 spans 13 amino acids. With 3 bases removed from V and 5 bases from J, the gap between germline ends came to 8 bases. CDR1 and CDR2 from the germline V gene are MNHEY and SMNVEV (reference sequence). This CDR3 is CASSFGADQPQHF. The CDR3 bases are TGTGCCAGCAGTTTTGGGGCAGATCAGCCCCAGCATTTT.

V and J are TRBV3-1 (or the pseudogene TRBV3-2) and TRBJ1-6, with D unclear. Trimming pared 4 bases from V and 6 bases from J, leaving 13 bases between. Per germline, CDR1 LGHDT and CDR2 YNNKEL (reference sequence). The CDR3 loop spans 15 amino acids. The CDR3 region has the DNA TGTGCCAGCAGCCTACTTGGTATCAGTAATTCACCCCTCCACTTT. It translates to CASSLLGISNSPLHF.

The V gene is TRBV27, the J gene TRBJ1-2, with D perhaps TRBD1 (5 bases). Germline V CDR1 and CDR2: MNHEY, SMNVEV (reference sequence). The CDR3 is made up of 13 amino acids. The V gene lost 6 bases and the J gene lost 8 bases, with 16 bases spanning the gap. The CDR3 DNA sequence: TGTGCCAGCAGGAGCCGGGGACTTAACGGCTACACCTTC. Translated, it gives CASRSRGLNGYTF.

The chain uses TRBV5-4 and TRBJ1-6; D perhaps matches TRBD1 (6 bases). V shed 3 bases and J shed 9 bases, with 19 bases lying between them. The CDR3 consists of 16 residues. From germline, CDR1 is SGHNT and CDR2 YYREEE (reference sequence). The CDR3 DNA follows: TGTGCCAGCAGCTCTCGGGTAGGGGGGGGGTTTTCACCCCTCCACTTT. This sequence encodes CASSSRVGGGFSPLHF.

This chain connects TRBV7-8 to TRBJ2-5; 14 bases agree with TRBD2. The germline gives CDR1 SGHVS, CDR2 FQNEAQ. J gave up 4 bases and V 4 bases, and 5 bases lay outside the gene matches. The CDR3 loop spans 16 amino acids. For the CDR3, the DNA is TGTGCCAGCAGCTCGTCGACTAGCGGGGGGGCAGAGACCCAGTACTTC. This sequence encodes CASSSSTSGGAETQYF.

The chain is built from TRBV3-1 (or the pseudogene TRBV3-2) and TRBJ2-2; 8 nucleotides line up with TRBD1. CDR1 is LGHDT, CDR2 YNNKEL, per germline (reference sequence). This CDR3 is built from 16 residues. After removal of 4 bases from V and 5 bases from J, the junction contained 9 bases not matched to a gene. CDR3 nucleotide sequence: TGTGCCAGCAGCCGAGAGGACAGGGCCGATACCGGGGAGCTGTTTTTT. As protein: CASSREDRADTGELFF.

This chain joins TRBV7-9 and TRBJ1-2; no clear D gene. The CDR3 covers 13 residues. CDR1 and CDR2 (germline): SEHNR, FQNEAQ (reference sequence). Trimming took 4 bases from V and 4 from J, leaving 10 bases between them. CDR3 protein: CASSSDFAYGYTF. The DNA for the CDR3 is TGTGCCAGCAGCTCAGACTTTGCCTATGGCTACACCTTC. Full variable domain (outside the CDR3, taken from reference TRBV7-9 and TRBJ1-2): DTGVSQNPRHKITKRGQNVTFRCDPISEHNRLYWYRQTLGQGPEFLTYFQNEAQLEKSRLLSDRFSAERPKGSFSTLEIQRTEQGDSAMYLCASSSDFAYGYTFGSGTRLTVV.

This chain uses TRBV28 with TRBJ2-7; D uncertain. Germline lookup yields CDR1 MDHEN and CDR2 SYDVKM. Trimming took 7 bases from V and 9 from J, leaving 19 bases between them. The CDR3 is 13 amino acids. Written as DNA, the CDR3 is TGTGCCAGCAACCCCCGGACCCGCCCAGTGCAGTACTTC. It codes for CASNPRTRPVQYF.

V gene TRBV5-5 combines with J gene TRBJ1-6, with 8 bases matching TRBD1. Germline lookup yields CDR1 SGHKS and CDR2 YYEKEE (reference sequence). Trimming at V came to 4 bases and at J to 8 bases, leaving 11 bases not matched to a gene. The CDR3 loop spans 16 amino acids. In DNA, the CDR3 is TGTGCCAGCAGCATCTCAGGGGGCGAACGGTATTCACCCCTCCACTTT. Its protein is CASSISGGERYSPLHF. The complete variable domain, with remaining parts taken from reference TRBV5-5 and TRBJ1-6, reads DAGVTQSPTHLIKTRGQQVTLRCSPISGHKSVSWYQQVLGQGPQFIFQYYEKEERGRGNFPDRFSARQFPNYSSELNVNALLLGDSALYLCASSISGGERYSPLHFGNGTRLTVT.

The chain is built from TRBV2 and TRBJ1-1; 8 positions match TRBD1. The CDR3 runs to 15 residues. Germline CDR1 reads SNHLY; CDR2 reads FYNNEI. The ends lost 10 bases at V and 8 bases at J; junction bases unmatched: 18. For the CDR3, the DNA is TGTGCCACGCGACAGGGGAGCTTCGGAGTGTCGGAAGCTTTCTTT. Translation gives CATRQGSFGVSEAFF.

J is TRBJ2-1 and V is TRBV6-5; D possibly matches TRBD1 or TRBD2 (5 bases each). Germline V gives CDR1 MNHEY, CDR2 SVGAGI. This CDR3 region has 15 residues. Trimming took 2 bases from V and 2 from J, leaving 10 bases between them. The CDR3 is CASSYEGRAYNEQFF. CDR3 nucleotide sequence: TGTGCCAGCAGTTACGAGGGACGGGCCTACAATGAGCAGTTCTTC.

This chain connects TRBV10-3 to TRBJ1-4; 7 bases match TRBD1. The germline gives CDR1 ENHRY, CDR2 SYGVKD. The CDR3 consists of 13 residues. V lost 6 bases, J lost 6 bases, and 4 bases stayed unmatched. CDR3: CAISPTGYEKLFF. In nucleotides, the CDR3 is TGTGCCATCAGCCCGACAGGGTATGAAAAACTGTTTTTT.

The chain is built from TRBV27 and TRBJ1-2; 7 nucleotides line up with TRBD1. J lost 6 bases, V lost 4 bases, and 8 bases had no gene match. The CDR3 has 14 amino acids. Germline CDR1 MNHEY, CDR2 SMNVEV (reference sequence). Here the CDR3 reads CASSSRGDLDGYTF. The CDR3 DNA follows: TGTGCCAGCAGTTCCAGGGGGGACCTGGATGGCTACACCTTC.

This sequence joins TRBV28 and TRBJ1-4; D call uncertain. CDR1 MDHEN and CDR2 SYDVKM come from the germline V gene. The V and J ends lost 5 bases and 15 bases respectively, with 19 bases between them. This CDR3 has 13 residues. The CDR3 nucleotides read TGTGCCAGCAGTCCCCCTCCACCTCGTGGTGTGTTTTTT. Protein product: CASSPPPPRGVFF. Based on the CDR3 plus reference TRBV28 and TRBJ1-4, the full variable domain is DVKVTQSSRYLVKRTGEKVFLECVQDMDHENMFWYRQDPGLGLRLIYFSYDVKMKEKGDIPEGYSVSREKKERFSLILESASTNQTSMYLCASSPPPPRGVFFGSGTQLSVL.

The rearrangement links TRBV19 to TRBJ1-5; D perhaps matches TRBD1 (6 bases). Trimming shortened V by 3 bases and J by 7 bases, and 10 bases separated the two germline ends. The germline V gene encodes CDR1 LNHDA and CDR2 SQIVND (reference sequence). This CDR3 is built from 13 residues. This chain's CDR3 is CASSMGGPQPQHF. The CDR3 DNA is TGTGCCAGTAGTATGGGGGGGCCCCAGCCCCAGCATTTT.

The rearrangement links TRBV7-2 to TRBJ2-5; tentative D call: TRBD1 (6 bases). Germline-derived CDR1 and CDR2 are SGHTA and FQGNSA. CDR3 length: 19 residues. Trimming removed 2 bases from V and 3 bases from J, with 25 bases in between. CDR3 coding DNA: TGTGCCAGCAGCTTACAGCGGAAAGGTTTTGGACAGACGAAAGAGACCCAGTACTTC. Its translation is CASSLQRKGFGQTKETQYF.

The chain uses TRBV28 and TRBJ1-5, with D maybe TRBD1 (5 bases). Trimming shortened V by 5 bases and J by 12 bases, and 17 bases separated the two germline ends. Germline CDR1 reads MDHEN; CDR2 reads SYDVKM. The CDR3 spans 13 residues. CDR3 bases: TGTGCCAGCAGTCAATTCCAAAAGGGGTTCCAGCATTTT. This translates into CASSQFQKGFQHF.

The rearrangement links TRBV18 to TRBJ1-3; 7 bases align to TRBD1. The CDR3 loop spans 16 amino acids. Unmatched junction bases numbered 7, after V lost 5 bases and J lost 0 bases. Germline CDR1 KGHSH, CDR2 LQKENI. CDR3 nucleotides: TGTGCCAGCTCATCCGACAGGGCCAACTCTGGAAACACCATATATTTT. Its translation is CASSSDRANSGNTIYF.

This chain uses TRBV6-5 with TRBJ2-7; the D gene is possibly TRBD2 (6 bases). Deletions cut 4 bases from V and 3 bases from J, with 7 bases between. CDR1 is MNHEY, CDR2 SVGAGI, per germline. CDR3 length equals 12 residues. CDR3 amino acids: CASSSTSYEQYF. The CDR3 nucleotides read TGTGCCAGCAGTTCGACTAGCTACGAGCAGTACTTC.

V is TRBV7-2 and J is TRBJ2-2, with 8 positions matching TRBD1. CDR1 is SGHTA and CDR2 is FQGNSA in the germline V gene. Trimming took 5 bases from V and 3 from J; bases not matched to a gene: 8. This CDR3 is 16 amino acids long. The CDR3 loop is CASSLTGGPDTGELFF. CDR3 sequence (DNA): TGTGCCAGCAGCCTTACAGGGGGGCCGGACACCGGGGAGCTGTTTTTT.

The CDR3 region has the DNA TGTGCCAGCATTCGAGGGACAGGGGAAGGCTACACCTTC. It yields the protein CASIRGTGEGYTF. The V and J genes are TRBV6-6 and TRBJ1-2, with 10 bases that match TRBD1. Losses at the gene ends were 7 bases for V and 8 bases for J; bases not matched to a gene: 7. Germline lookup yields CDR1 MNHNY and CDR2 SVGAGI (reference sequence). This CDR3 is built from 13 residues.

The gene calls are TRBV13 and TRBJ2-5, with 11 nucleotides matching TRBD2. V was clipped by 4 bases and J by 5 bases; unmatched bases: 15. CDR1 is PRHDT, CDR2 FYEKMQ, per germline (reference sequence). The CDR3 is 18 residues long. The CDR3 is CASSSPWGGLAGDETQYF. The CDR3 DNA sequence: TGTGCCAGCAGCTCACCCTGGGGAGGACTAGCGGGCGATGAGACCCAGTACTTC.

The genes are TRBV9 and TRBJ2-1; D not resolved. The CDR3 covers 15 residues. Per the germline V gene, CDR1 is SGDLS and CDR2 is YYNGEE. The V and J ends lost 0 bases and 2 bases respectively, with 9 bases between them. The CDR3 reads CASSVEVGTYNEQFF. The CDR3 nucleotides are TGTGCCAGCAGCGTAGAGGTCGGTACCTACAATGAGCAGTTCTTC.

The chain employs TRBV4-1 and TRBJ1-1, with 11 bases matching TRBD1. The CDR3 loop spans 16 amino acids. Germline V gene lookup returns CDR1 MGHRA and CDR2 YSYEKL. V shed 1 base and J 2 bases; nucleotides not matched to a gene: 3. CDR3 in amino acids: CASSQGTGGTNTEAFF. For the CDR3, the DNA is TGCGCCAGCAGCCAAGGGACAGGGGGCACCAACACTGAAGCTTTCTTT.

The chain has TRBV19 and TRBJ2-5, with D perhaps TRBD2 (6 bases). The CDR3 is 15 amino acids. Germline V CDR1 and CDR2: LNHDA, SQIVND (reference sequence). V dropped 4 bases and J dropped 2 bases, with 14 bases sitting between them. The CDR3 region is CASSKWLAPQETQYF. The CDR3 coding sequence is TGTGCCAGTAGTAAGTGGCTAGCGCCTCAAGAGACCCAGTACTTC.